This TCR beta chain stems from a study of vaccination effects on CD4 cells after COVID-19. Before sequencing, viral peptide pools were used by the ViraFEST assay to expand antigen-specific CD4+ T cells. Upon completion of 10 to 11 days in culture, CD4+ T cells were isolated. Nucleocapsid antibody tests were negative, and the vaccine recipients had no prior SARS-CoV-2 infection. Days 3 and 7 were when half the medium was replaced with IL-2 medium. About this clone: The antigen remains undetermined.

V was clipped by 5 bases and J by 4 bases, with 11 bases between them. The CDR3 spans 13 residues. The germline gives CDR1 MNHEY, CDR2 SVGAGI. TCRdb's table, derived via immunoSEQ multiplex PCR, lists solely in-frame clones and lacks some. The sample includes about 52,000 clones, approximately 75% seen only once; the top ten take over 5%. This chain uses TRBV6-5 with TRBJ1-2; D is possibly TRBD1 (5 bases). The clonotype originates from a human donor who received a COVID-19 vaccine. This specimen consisted of CD4+ T cells from PBMCs cultured with HCoV-OC43 spike peptides, obtained before COVID-19 vaccination. Subset in this sample: HCoV-OC43 spike overlapping peptide pool stimulation. This CDR3 reads CASSRGLSYGYTF. For the CDR3, the DNA is TGTGCCAGCAGTAGGGGACTGAGCTATGGCTACACCTTC.